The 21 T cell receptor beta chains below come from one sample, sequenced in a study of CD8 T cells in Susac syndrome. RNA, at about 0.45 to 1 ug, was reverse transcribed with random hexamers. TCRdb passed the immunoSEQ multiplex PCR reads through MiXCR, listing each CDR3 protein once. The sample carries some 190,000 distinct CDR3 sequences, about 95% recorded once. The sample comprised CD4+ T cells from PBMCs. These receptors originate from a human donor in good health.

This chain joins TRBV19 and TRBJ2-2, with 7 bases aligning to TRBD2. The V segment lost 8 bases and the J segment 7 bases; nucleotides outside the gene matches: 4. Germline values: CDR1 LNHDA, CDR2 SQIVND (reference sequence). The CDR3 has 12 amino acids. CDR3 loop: CASLGGIGELFF. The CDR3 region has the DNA TGTGCCAGTCTCGGGGGGATCGGGGAGCTGTTTTTT. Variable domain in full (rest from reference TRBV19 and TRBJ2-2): DGGITQSPKYLFRKEGQNVTLSCEQNLNHDAMYWYRQDPGQGLRLIYYSQIVNDFQKGDIAEGYSVSREKKESFPLTVTSAQKNPTAFYLCASLGGIGELFFGEGSRLTVL.

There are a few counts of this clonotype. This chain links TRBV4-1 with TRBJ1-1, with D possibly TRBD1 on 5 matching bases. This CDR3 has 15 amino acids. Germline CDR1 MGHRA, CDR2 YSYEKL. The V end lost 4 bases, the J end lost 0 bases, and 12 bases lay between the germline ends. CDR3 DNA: TGCGCCAGCAGCCGACAGTCTCTTCTGAACACTGAAGCTTTCTTT. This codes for CASSRQSLLNTEAFF.

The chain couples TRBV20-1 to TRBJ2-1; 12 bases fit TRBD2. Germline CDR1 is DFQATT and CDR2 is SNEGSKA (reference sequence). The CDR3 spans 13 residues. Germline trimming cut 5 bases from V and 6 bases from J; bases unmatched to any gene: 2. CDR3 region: CSAWTSGVNEQFF. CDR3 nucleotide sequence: TGCAGTGCTTGGACTAGCGGGGTCAATGAGCAGTTCTTC.

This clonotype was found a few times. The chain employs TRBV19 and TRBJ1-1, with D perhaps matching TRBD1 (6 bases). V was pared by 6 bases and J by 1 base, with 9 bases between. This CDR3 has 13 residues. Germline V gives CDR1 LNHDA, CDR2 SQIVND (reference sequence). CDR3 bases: TGTGCCAGTAGCGCGACAGGGAACACTGAAGCTTTCTTT. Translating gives CASSATGNTEAFF.

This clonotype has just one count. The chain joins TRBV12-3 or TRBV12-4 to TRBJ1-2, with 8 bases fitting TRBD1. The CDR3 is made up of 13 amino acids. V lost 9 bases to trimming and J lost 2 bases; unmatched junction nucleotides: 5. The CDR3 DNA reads TGTGCCAGTGGCTGGACAGGGAACTATGGCTACACCTTC. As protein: CASGWTGNYGYTF.

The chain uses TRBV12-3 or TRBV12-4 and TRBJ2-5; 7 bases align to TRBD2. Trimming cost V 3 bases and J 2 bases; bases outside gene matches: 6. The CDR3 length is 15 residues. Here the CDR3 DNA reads TGTGCCAGCAGTTTCAACCAGCGGGGACAAGAGACCCAGTACTTC. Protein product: CASSFNQRGQETQYF.

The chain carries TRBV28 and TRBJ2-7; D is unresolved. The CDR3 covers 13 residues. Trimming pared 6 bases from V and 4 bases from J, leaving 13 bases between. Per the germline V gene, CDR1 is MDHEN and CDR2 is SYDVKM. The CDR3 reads CASRPQGVYEQYV. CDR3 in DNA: TGTGCCAGCAGACCTCAAGGTGTTTACGAGCAGTACGTC.

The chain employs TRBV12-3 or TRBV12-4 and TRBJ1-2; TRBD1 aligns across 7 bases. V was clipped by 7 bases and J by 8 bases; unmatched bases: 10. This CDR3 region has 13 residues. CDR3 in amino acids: CASTMRGRGGYTF. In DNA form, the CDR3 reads TGTGCCAGCACCATGAGGGGGCGAGGAGGCTACACCTTC.

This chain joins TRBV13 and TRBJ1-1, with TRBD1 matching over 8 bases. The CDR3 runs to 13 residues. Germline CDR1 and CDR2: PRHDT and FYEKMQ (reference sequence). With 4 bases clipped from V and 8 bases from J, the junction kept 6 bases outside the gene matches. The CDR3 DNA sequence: TGTGCCAGCAGCTCTTACCGGGACAGGGAAGCTTTCTTT. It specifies CASSSYRDREAFF. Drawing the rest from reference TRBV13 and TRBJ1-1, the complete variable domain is AAGVIQSPRHLIKEKRETATLKCYPIPRHDTVYWYQQGPGQDPQFLISFYEKMQSDKGSIPDRFSAQQFSDYHSELNMSSLELGDSALYFCASSSYRDREAFFGQGTRLTVV.

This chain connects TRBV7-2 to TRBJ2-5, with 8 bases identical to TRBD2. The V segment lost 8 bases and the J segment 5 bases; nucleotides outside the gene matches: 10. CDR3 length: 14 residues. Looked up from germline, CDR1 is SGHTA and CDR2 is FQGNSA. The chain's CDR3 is CASGDRGGGETQYF. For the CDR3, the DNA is TGTGCCAGCGGCGATCGGGGCGGGGGGGAGACCCAGTACTTC.

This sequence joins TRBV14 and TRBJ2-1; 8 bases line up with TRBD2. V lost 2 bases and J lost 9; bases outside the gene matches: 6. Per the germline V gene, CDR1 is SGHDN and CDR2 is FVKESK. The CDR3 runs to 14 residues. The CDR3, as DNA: TGTGCCAGCAGCCAAAGGTTGCGGGAGGTTGAGCAGTTCTTC. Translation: CASSQRLREVEQFF.

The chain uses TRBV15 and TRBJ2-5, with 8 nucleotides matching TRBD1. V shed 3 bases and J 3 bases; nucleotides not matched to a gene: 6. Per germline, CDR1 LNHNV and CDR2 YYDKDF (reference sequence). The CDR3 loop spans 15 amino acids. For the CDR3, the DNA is TGTGCCACCAGCAGGGGTTCGACAGGGGAAGAGACCCAGTACTTC. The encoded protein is CATSRGSTGEETQYF.

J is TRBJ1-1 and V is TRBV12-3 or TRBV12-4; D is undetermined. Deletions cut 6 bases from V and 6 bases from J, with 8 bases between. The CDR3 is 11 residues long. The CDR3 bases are TGTGCCAGCAGCCCGAGCTCTGAAGCTTTCTTT. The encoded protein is CASSPSSEAFF.

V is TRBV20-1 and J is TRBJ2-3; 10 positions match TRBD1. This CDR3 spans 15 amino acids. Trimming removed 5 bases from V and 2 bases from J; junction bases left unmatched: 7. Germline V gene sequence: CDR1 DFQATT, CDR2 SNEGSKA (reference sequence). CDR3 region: CSALSGQGNTDTQYF. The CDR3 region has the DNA TGCAGTGCTCTATCGGGACAGGGGAACACAGATACGCAGTATTTT.

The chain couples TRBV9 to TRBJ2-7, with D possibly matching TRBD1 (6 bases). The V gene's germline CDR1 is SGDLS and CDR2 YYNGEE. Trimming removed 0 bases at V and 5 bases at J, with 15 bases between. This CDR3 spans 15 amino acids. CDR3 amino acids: CASSVVGHSGDEQYF. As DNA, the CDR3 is TGTGCCAGCAGCGTAGTGGGACATTCTGGGGACGAGCAGTACTTC.

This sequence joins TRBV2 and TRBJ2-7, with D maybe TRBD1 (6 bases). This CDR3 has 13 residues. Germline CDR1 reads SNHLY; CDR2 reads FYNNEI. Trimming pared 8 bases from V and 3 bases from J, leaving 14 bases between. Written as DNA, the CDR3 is TGTGCCAGCTGCTGGGACACAGTCTACGAGCAGTACTTC. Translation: CASCWDTVYEQYF.

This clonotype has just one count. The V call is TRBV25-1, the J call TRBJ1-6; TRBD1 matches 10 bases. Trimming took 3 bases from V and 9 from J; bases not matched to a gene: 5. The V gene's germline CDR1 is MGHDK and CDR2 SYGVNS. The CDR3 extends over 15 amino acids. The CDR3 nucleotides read TGTGCCAGCAGTGATGCGGGACAGGGGATTTCACCCCTCCACTTT. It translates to CASSDAGQGISPLHF. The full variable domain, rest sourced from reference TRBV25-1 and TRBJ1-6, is EADIYQTPRYLVIGTGKKITLECSQTMGHDKMYWYQQDPGMELHLIHYSYGVNSTEKGDLSSESTVSRIRTEHFPLTLESARPSHTSQYLCASSDAGQGISPLHFGNGTRLTVT.

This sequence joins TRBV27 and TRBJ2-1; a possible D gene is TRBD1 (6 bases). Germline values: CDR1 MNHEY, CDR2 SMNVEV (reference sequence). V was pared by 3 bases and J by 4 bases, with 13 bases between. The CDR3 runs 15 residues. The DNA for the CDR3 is TGTGCCAGCAGTTTTTTAGGGGGACAATACAATGAGCAGTTCTTC. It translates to CASSFLGGQYNEQFF.

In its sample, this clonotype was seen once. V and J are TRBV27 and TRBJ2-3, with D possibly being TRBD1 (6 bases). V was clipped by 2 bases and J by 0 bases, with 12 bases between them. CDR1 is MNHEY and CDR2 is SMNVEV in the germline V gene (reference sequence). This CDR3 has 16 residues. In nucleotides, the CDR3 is TGTGCCAGCAGTTTACCTACAGGGACGAGCACAGATACGCAGTATTTT. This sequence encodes CASSLPTGTSTDTQYF.

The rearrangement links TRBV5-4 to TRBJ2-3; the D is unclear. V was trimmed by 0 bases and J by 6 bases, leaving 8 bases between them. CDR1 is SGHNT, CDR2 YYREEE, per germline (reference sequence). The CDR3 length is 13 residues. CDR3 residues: CASSLAVRDTQYF. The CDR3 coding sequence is TGTGCCAGCAGCTTGGCCGTCAGGGATACGCAGTATTTT. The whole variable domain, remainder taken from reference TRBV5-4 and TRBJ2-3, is ETGVTQSPTHLIKTRGQQVTLRCSSQSGHNTVSWYQQALGQGPQFIFQYYREEENGRGNFPPRFSGLQFPNYSSELNVNALELDDSALYLCASSLAVRDTQYFGPGTRLTVL.

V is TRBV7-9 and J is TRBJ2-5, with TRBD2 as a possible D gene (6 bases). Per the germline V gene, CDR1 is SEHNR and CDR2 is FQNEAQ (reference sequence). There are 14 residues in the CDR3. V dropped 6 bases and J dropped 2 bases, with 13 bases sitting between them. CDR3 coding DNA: TGTGCCAGCAGTCTAGAGCGGGCTCAAGAGACCCAGTACTTC. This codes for CASSLERAQETQYF.